Sequencing of this T cell receptor beta chain was carried out in a study of blood T cell repertoires in COVID-19. Overall study context: Specimens from acute and convalescent COVID-19 originated in the United States, Italy and Spain. PBMCs, B-cell-depleted T cells, or T cells were the source of the cDNA or gDNA that made up the material.

CDR1 and CDR2 (germline): KGHSH, LQKENI. The CDR3 totals 14 residues. Trimming at V came to 3 bases and at J to 0 bases, leaving 1 base not matched to a gene. Per the original data handling: Nucleated cell number was recorded as an estimate derived from reference gene primer amplification. Profiling relied on immunoSEQ multiplex PCR, and the TCRdb table lists in-frame clones only, not all of them. D and trimming come from the DNA, and the V and J calls and clone size come from that table. The repertoire holds some 200,000 clones, with less than 95% as singletons. Followed longitudinally, the Seattle patients had been enrolled during active infection.

This sequence was found in a man under 40 with COVID-19, enrolled during active disease. The chain has TRBV18 and TRBJ1-2; 7 bases match TRBD1. The material sequenced was peripheral blood. DNA of the CDR3: TGTGCCAGCTCACCGGGACAGACTAACTATGGCTACACCTTC. Encoded protein: CASSPGQTNYGYTF. The full variable domain, rest sourced from reference TRBV18 and TRBJ1-2, is NAGVMQNPRHLVRRRGQEARLRCSPMKGHSHVYWYRQLPEEGLKFMVYLQKENIIDESGMPKERFSAEFPKEGPSILRIQQVVRGDSAAYFCASSPGQTNYGYTFGSGTRLTVV.